The TCR beta chain under discussion was sequenced for a study of naive and memory T cell subsets. Germline CDR1 MNHEY, CDR2 SMNVEV (reference sequence). The CDR3 sequence is 13 residues long. With 8 bases removed from V and 5 bases from J, the gap between germline ends came to 13 bases. A UMI-containing oligonucleotide was joined by 3' ligation to the TCR cDNA template. Adult healthy volunteers gave 2.5 ml peripheral blood for whole-blood RNA. Cells were not sorted; total RNA input targeted about 1 to 1,100 ng. The SP2 primer and nested alpha and beta constant region primers amplified ligated cDNA in four rounds. TCRdb re-called the UMI-ligation and nested PCR reads through MiXCR, storing one row per CDR3 protein. The repertoire has around 24,000 distinct CDR3 sequences, 4% to 6.5% of them found once; the top ten carry roughly 6.8%. Regarding the study as a whole: This RNA-based method may be sensitive to activation-related transcript changes.

This clonotype was seen ten or more times. Its target is unknown. The J gene is TRBJ1-5, the V gene TRBV27; the D is unclear. The sequencing sample was made of blood. This clonotype originated in an adult in good health. The CDR3 is CASAGRGYQPQHF. Here the CDR3 DNA reads TGTGCCAGCGCGGGAAGAGGATATCAGCCCCAGCATTTT.